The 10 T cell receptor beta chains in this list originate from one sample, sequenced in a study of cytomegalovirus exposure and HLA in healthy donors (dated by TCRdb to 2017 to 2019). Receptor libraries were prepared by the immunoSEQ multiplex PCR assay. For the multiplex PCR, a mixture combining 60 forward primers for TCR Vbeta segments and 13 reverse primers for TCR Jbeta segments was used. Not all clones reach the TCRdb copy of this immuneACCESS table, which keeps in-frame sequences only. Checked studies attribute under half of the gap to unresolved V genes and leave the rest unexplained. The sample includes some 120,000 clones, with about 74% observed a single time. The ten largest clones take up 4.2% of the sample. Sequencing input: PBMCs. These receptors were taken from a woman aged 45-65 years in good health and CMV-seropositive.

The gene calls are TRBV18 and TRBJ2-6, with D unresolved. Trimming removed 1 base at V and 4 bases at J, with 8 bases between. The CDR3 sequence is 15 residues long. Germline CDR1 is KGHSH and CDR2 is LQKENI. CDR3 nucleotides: TGTGCCAGCTCACCACGGAGCAGCGGGGCCAACGTCCTGACTTTC. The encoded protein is CASSPRSSGANVLTF.

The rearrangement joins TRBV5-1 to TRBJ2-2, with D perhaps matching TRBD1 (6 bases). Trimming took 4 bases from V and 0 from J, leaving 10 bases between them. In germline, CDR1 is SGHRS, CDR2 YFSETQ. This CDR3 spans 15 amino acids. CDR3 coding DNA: TGCGCCAGCAGCCCCAGGGGTCCGAACACCGGGGAGCTGTTTTTT. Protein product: CASSPRGPNTGELFF. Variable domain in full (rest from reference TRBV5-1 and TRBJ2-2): KAGVTQTPRYLIKTRGQQVTLSCSPISGHRSVSWYQQTPGQGLQFLFEYFSETQRNKGNFPGRFSGRQFSNSRSEMNVSTLELGDSALYLCASSPRGPNTGELFFGEGSRLTVL.

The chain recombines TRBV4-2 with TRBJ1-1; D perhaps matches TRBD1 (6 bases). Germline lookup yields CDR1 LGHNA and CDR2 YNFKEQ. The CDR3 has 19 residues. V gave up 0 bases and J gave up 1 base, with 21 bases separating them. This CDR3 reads CASSQDMGGRIVENTEAFF. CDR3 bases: TGTGCCAGCAGCCAAGATATGGGGGGGCGCATAGTGGAGAACACTGAAGCTTTCTTT.

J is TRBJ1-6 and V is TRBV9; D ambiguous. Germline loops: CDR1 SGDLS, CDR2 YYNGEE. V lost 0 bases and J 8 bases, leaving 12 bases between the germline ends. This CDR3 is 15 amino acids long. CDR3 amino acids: CASSVETAADSPLHF. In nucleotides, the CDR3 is TGTGCCAGCAGCGTAGAAACAGCTGCTGATTCACCCCTCCACTTT.

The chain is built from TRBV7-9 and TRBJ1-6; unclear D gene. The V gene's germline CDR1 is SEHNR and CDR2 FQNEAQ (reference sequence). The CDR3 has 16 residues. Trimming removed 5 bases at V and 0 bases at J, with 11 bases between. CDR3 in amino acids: CASSPDGSSYNSPLHF. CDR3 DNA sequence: TGTGCCAGCAGCCCAGACGGGAGCTCCTATAATTCACCCCTCCACTTT.

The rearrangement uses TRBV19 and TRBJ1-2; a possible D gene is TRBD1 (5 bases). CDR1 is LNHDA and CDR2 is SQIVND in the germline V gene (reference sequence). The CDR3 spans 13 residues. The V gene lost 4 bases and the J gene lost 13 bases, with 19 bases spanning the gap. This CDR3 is CASSTRAWGFFTF. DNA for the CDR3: TGTGCCAGTAGTACCCGCGCGTGGGGCTTTTTCACCTTC.

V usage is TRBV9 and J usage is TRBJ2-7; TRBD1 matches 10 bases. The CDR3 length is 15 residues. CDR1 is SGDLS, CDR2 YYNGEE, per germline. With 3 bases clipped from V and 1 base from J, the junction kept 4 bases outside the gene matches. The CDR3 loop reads CASSAGQGRSYEQYF. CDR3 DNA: TGTGCCAGCAGCGCGGGACAGGGGAGGTCCTACGAGCAGTACTTC.

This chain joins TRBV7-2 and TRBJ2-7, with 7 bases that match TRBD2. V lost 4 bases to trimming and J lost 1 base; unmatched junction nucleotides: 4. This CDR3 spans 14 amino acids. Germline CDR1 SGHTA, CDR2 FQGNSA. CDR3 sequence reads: CASSSRTSSYEQYF. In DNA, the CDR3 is TGTGCCAGCAGCTCACGGACTAGTTCCTACGAGCAGTACTTC.

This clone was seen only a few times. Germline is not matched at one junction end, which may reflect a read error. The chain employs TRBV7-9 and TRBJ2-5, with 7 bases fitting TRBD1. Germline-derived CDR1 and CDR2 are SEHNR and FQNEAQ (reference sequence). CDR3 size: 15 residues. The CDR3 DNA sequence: TGTTCCAGCAGTGCCGGACAGGTCGGGGAAGAGACCCAGTACTTC. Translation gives CSSSAGQVGEETQYF.

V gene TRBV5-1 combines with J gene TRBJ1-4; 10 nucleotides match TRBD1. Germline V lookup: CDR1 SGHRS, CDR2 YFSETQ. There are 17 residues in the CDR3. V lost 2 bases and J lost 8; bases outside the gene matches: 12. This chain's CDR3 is CASSLGTGATAGEKLFF. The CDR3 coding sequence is TGCGCCAGCAGCTTAGGGACAGGGGCAACGGCCGGCGAAAAACTGTTTTTT.